This T cell receptor beta chain comes out of a study of radiation and T cells in renal cell carcinoma. Whole-study results and caveats: Baseline intratumoral clonotype presence is unknown without pretreatment biopsies.

Details on this clone: Its specificity is unknown.

Noted time point: blood 4 weeks post-SBRT, at nephrectomy. The treatment here: 15 Gy SBRT to primary tumor, nephrectomy 4 weeks later. The tumor was a clear cell renal cell carcinoma. CDR3 length equals 15 residues. Germline V CDR1 and CDR2: MNHNS, SASEGT. The ends were cut back, 7 bases at V and 1 base at J, with 16 bases in the middle. Here immunoSEQ multiplex PCR was the method, and the copy in TCRdb shows in-frame clones only, minus some. The sample carries approximately 170,000 clones, about 87% recorded once. The rearrangement joins TRBV6-1 to TRBJ1-1; D is perhaps TRBD1 (5 bases). The clonotype originates from a woman in her fifties or sixties with renal cell carcinoma. Material: blood, obtained from a patient whose treatment included radiotherapy and nephrectomy. CDR3: CASILTWGGNTEAFF. CDR3 bases: TGTGCCAGCATCCTGACGTGGGGGGGGAACACTGAAGCTTTCTTT.